Given below is one TCR beta chain in context. Its antigen is not identified. The ends were cut back, 3 bases at V and 3 bases at J, with 6 bases in the middle. Germline V gene data show CDR1 as SGHRS and CDR2 as YFSETQ. The CDR3 is 13 amino acids. The data stem from a study of OX40 agonist ivuxolimab in advanced cancers. General study points: Mean expanded clone counts were higher in CD8+ than CD4+ T cells.

Sequenced by immunoSEQ multiplex PCR; TCRdb stores in-frame clones only, minus some. The sample yields around 95,000 clones, approximately 89% seen once. The sequencing used CD4+ or CD8+ T cells sorted from blood, collected in a trial of the OX40 agonist ivuxolimab. The gene calls are TRBV5-1 and TRBJ2-2; D not resolved. The TCR was taken from an adult with an advanced solid tumor such as melanoma, head and neck, liver or kidney cancer. The CDR3 protein is CASSSSYTGELFF. In nucleotides, the CDR3 is TGCGCCAGCAGCTCCTCTTACACCGGGGAGCTGTTTTTT.